The 12 T cell receptor beta chains reported below all come from one sample, sequenced in a study of blood T cells in healthy people across ages. It was with a sample-barcoded 5' primer and a J-beta primer mix that a second PCR of roughly 6 to 12 cycles was run. TCRdb processed the 5' RACE reads anew with MiXCR; each CDR3 protein has one entry. The sample lists 700,000 or so distinct CDR3 sequences; approximately 21% were seen once. Sequencing was carried out using blood. The receptors shown here come from a man between 65 and 85 years old in good health.

The chain uses TRBV7-6 and TRBJ2-6; tentatively, D is TRBD2 (5 bases). CDR3 length equals 18 residues. Trimming shortened V by 8 bases and J by 0 bases, and 20 bases separated the two germline ends. Germline V gene lookup returns CDR1 SGHVS and CDR2 FNYEAQ. The CDR3 reads CASFGRPQTSSGANVLTF. In DNA, the CDR3 is TGTGCCAGCTTTGGACGCCCACAAACTAGCTCTGGGGCCAACGTCCTGACTTTC.

This chain connects TRBV12-3 or TRBV12-4 to TRBJ1-1, with 8 positions matching TRBD1. This CDR3 comprises 15 residues. Trimming took 6 bases from V and 4 from J; bases not matched to a gene: 10. CDR3 amino acids: CASSFATGELTEAFF. CDR3 DNA: TGTGCCAGCAGCTTCGCGACAGGGGAGCTCACTGAAGCTTTCTTT.

This clonotype has a handful of counts. The chain joins TRBV24-1 to TRBJ2-5; D could derive from TRBD1 or TRBD2 (5 bases each). The CDR3 length is 15 residues. Germline CDR1 KGHDR, CDR2 SFDVKD. Trimming removed 2 bases at V and 4 bases at J, with 13 bases between. The CDR3 loop reads CATSDSPRGGETQYF. CDR3 coding DNA: TGTGCCACCAGTGATTCCCCCCGGGGCGGAGAGACCCAGTACTTC.

This clonotype was seen many times. The chain has TRBV5-6 and TRBJ1-2, with TRBD1 matching 7 bases. V lost 4 bases and J lost 7; bases outside the gene matches: 4. Germline V lookup: CDR1 SGHDT, CDR2 YYEEEE. This CDR3 region has 12 residues. The CDR3 DNA follows: TGTGCCAGCAGCCTCTGGGACAGTGGCTACACCTTC. It codes for CASSLWDSGYTF.

The chain uses TRBV4-1 and TRBJ2-5; 12 nucleotides align to TRBD2. CDR1 MGHRA and CDR2 YSYEKL come from the germline V gene. After removal of 1 base from V and 2 bases from J, the junction contained 5 bases not matched to a gene. This CDR3 comprises 17 residues. This CDR3 is CASSQAKLAGGQETQYF. In nucleotides, the CDR3 is TGCGCCAGCAGCCAAGCAAAACTAGCGGGGGGTCAAGAGACCCAGTACTTC.

This clonotype was seen a few times. The chain is built from TRBV20-1 and TRBJ2-7, with D tentatively TRBD2 (6 bases). Trimming shortened V by 3 bases and J by 0 bases, and 15 bases separated the two germline ends. CDR1 is DFQATT and CDR2 is SNEGSKA in the germline V gene (reference sequence). The CDR3 runs to 15 residues. CDR3 amino acids: CSASLPAGSSYEQYF. As DNA, the CDR3 is TGCAGTGCTAGTCTCCCGGCGGGGAGCTCCTACGAGCAGTACTTC.

This clonotype has just a few counts. This rearrangement joins TRBV6-1 to TRBJ2-2; D is ambiguous. From germline, CDR1 is MNHNS and CDR2 SASEGT. The V end lost 2 bases, the J end lost 5 bases, and 15 bases lay between the germline ends. The CDR3 covers 16 residues. The CDR3 bases are TGTGCCAGCAGTGAATTGGGCTCCGGACGGACCGGGGAGCTGTTTTTT. Translated: CASSELGSGRTGELFF.

This clonotype was counted a few times. This is likely a read error, given that the CDR3 carries no conserved phenylalanine or tryptophan at its end. The rearrangement joins TRBV12-3 or TRBV12-4 to TRBJ1-1, with no clear D. The CDR3 is made up of 14 amino acids. The germline V and J ends were trimmed by 5 bases and 3 bases, with 13 bases remaining between them. The CDR3 DNA sequence: TGTGCCAGCAGTCCCTCGGGGATATACACTGAAGCTTTCCTT. Amino acids: CASSPSGIYTEAFL.

This chain links TRBV12-3 or TRBV12-4 with TRBJ2-3, with D possibly matching TRBD2 (6 bases). The CDR3 is 14 amino acids. V lost 3 bases and J lost 4, with 11 bases in between. This CDR3 is CASSFPGASDTQYF. CDR3 bases: TGTGCCAGCAGTTTTCCGGGAGCCTCAGATACGCAGTATTTT.

As concerns this clonotype: A read error may account for a junction end that differs from germline. The rearrangement joins TRBV10-3 to TRBJ2-1, with 11 bases matching TRBD2. This CDR3 region has 15 residues. Germline V CDR1 and CDR2: ENHRY, SYGVKD. CDR3 region: CAVSTTSGTINEQFF. The CDR3 DNA reads as TGTGCCGTCAGTACGACTAGCGGGACTATTAATGAGCAGTTCTTC.

This clonotype was recorded many times. The rearrangement joins TRBV11-2 to TRBJ1-4; maybe TRBD1 (5 bases). The CDR3 has 11 amino acids. Looked up from germline, CDR1 is SGHAT and CDR2 is FQNNGV. V was clipped by 4 bases and J by 8 bases, with 5 bases between them. CDR3 loop: CASSWDEKLFF. CDR3 nucleotides: TGTGCCAGCAGCTGGGACGAAAAACTGTTTTTT.

The chain uses TRBV5-6 and TRBJ2-1, with D possibly being TRBD2 (5 bases). CDR1 and CDR2 from the germline V gene are SGHDT and YYEEEE. Between the trimmed V and J ends, which lost 4 bases and 2 bases, there was a span of 10 bases. The CDR3 is 14 amino acids. CDR3 bases: TGTGCCAGCAGCGACGGACTCCCCTACAATGAGCAGTTCTTC. It is translated as CASSDGLPYNEQFF.